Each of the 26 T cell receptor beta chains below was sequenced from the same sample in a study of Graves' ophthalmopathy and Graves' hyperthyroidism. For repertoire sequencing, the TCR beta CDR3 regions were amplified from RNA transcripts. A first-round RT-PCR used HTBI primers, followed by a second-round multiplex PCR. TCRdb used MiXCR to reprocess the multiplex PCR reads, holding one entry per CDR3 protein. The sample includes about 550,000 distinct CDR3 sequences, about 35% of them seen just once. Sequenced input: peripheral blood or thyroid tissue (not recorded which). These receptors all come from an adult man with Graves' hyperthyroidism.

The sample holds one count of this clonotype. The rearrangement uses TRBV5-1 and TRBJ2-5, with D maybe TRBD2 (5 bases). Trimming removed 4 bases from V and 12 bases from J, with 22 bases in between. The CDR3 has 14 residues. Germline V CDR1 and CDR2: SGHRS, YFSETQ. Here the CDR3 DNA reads TGCGCCAGCAGCCCGCAACTGGCCTCCGAGGGAAAGTACTTC. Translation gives CASSPQLASEGKYF.

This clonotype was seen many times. CDR3 nucleotides: TGCAGTGCATACAGCTATTTCGAAGCTTTCTTT. Translating it yields CSAYSYFEAFF. The V and J genes are TRBV20-1 and TRBJ1-1; D is unclear. Germline V lookup: CDR1 DFQATT, CDR2 SNEGSKA (reference sequence). With 6 bases removed from V and 8 bases from J, the gap between germline ends came to 13 bases. The CDR3 sequence is 11 residues long.

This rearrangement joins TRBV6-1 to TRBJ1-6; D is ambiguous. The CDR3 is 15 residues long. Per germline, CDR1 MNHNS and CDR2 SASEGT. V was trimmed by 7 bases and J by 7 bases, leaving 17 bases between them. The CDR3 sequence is CASKEQWQTNSPLHF. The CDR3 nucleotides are TGTGCCAGCAAAGAACAGTGGCAGACCAATTCACCCCTCCACTTT.

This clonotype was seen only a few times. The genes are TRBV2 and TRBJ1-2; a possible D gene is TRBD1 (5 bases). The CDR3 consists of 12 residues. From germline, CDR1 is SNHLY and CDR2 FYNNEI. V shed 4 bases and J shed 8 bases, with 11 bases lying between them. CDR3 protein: CASSVTGGGYTF. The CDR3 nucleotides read TGTGCCAGCAGTGTAACGGGGGGGGGCTACACCTTC.

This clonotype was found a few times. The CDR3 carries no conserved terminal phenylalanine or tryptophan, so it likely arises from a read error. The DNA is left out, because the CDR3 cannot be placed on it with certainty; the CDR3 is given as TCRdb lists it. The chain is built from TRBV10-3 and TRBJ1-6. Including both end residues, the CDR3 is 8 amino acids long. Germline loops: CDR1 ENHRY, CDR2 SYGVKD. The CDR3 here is CAISEGLL.

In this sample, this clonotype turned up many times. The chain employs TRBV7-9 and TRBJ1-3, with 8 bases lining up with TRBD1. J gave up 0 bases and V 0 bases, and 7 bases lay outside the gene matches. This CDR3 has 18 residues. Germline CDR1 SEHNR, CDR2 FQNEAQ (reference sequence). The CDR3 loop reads CASSLAEQGVGSGNTIYF. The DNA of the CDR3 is TGTGCCAGCAGCTTAGCCGAACAGGGGGTCGGCTCTGGAAACACCATATATTTT. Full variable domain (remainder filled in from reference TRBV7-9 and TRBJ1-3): DTGVSQNPRHKITKRGQNVTFRCDPISEHNRLYWYRQTLGQGPEFLTYFQNEAQLEKSRLLSDRFSAERPKGSFSTLEIQRTEQGDSAMYLCASSLAEQGVGSGNTIYFGEGSWLTVV.

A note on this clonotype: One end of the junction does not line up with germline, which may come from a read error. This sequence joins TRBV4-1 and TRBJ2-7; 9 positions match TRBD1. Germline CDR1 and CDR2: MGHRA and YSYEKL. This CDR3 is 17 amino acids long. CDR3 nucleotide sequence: TGCACCAGCAGCACTCACTCCGGGACAGGGCTCTCCTACGAGCAGTACTTC. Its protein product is CTSSTHSGTGLSYEQYF.

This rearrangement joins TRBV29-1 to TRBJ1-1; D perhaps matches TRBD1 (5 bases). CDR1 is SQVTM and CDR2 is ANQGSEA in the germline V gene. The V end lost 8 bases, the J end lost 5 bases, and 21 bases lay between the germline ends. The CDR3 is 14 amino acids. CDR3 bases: TGCAGCAGCTTATTCGGAGGGGTGGGAACTGAAGCTTTCTTT. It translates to CSSLFGGVGTEAFF.

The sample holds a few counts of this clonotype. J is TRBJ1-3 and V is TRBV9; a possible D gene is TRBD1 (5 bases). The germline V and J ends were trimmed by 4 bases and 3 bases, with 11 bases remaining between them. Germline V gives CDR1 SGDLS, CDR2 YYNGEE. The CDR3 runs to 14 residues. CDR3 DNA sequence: TGTGCCAGCAGCATCCGGGACGGTGGAAACACCATATATTTT. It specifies CASSIRDGGNTIYF.

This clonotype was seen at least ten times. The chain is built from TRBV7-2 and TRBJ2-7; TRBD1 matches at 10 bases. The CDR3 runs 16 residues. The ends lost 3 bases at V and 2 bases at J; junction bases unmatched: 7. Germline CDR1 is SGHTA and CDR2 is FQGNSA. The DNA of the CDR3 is TGTGCCAGCAGCTTGACAGGGGGCAGAGGGGCCTACGAGCAGTACTTC. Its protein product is CASSLTGGRGAYEQYF.

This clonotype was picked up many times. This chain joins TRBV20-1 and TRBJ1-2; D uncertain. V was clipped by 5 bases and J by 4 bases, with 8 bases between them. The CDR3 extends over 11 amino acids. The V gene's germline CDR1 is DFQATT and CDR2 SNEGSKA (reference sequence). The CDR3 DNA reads TGCAGTGCTGACATGGGCTATGGCTACACCTTC. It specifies CSADMGYGYTF.

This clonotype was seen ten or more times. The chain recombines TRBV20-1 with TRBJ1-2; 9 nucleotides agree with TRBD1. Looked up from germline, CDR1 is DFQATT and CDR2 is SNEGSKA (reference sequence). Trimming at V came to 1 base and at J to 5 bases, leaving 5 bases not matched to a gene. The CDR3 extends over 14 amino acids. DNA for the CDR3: TGCAGTGCTAGAGTGGACAGGGGACATTATGGCTACACCTTC. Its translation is CSARVDRGHYGYTF.

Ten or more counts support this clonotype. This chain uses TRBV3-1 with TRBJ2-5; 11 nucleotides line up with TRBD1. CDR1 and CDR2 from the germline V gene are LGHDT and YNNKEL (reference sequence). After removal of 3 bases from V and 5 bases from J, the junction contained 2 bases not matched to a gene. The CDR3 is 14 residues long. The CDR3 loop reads CASSHGQGAETQYF. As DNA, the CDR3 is TGTGCCAGCAGCCACGGACAGGGGGCGGAGACCCAGTACTTC.

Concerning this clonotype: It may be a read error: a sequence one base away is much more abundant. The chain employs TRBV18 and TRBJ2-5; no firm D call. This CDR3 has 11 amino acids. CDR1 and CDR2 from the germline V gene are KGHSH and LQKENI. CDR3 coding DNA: TGTGCCAGCGCGATCCAAGAGGCCCAGTACTTC. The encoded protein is CASAIQEAQYF. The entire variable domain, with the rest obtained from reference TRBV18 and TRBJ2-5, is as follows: NAGVMQNPRHLVRRRGQEARLRCSPMKGHSHVYWYRQLPEEGLKFMVYLQKENIIDESGMPKERFSAEFPKEGPSILRIQQVVRGDSAAYFCASAIQEAQYFGPGTRLLVL.

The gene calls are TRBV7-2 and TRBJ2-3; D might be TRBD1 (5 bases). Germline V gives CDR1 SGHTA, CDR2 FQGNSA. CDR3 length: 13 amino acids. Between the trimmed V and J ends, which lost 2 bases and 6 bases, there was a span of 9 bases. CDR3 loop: CASSLSRDDTQYF. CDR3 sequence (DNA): TGTGCCAGCAGCTTATCCAGGGATGATACGCAGTATTTT.

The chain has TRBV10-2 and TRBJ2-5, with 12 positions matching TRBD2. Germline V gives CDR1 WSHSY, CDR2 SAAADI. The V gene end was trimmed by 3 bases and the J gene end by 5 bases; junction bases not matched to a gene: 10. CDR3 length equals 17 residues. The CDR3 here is CASSEGGWLAGGETQYF. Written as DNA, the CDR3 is TGCGCCAGCAGTGAAGGTGGATGGCTAGCGGGAGGGGAGACCCAGTACTTC.

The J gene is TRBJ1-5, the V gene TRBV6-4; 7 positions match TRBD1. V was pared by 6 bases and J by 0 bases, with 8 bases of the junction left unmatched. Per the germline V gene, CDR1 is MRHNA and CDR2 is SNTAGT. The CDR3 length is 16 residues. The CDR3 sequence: CASRAEGTVSNQPQHF. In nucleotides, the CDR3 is TGTGCCAGCAGAGCCGAAGGGACAGTTAGCAATCAGCCCCAGCATTTT.

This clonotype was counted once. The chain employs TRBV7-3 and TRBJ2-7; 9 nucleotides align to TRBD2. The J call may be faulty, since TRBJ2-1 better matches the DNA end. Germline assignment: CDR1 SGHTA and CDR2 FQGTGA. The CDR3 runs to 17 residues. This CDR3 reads CASSLIPRREGTNEQFF. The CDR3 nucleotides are TGTGCCAGCAGCTTAATCCCTAGGCGGGAGGGGACCAATGAGCAGTTCTTC.

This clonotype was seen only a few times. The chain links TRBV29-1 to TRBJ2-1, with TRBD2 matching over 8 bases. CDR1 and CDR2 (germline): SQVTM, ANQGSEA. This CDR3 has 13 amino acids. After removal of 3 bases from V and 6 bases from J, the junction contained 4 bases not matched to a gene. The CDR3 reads CSVEGLGGNEQFF. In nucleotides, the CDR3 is TGCAGCGTTGAGGGACTAGGGGGCAATGAGCAGTTCTTC.

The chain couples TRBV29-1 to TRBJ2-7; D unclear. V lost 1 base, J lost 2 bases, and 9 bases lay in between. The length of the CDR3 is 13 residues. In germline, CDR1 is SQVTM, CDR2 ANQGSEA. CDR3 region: CSVEGNSPYEQYF. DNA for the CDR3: TGCAGCGTTGAAGGGAACAGCCCCTACGAGCAGTACTTC.

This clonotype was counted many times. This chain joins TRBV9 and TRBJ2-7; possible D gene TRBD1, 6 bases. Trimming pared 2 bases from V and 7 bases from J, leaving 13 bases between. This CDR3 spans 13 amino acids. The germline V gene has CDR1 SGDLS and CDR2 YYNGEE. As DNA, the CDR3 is TGTGCCAGCAGCGTGGGCACCCAGGGGGAGCAGTACTTC. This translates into CASSVGTQGEQYF.

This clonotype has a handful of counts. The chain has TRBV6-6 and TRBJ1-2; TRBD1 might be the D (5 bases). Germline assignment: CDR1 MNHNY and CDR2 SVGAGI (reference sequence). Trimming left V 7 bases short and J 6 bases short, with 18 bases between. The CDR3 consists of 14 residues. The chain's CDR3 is CASKIQAAGDGYTF. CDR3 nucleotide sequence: TGTGCCAGCAAAATACAGGCCGCAGGTGATGGCTACACCTTC.

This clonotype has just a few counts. This CDR3 reads CASSLEKWSEQYF. The CDR3 coding sequence is TGTGCCAGCAGTTTAGAGAAATGGAGCGAGCAGTACTTC. The V gene is TRBV27, the J gene TRBJ2-7, with no clear D. CDR3 size: 13 residues. Germline CDR1 is MNHEY and CDR2 is SMNVEV (reference sequence). Trimming removed 2 bases at V and 6 bases at J, with 11 bases between.

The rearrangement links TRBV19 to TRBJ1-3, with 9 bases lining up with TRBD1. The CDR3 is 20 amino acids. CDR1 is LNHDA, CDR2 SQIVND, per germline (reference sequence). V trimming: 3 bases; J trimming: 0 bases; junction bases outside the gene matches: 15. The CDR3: CASSIGGNPGQGLSGNTIYF. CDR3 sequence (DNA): TGTGCCAGTAGTATCGGAGGGAACCCGGGACAGGGACTCTCTGGAAACACCATATATTTT. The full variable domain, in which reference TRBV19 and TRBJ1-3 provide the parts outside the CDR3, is DGGITQSPKYLFRKEGQNVTLSCEQNLNHDAMYWYRQDPGQGLRLIYYSQIVNDFQKGDIAEGYSVSREKKESFPLTVTSAQKNPTAFYLCASSIGGNPGQGLSGNTIYFGEGSWLTVV.

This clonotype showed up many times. CDR3 loop: CATSDNDRVQAFF. The CDR3 DNA sequence: TGTGCCACCAGTGACAATGACAGGGTTCAAGCTTTCTTT. The chain joins TRBV24-1 to TRBJ1-1, with 7 bases fitting TRBD1. The junction had 7 bases not matched to a gene; V was cut back by 4 bases and J by 9 bases. This CDR3 spans 13 amino acids. Germline assignment: CDR1 KGHDR and CDR2 SFDVKD.

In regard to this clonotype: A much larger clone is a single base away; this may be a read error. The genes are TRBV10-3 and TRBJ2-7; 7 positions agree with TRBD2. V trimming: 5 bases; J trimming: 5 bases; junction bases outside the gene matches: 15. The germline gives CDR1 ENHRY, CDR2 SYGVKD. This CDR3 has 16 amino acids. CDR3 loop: CAISYVASGVKHEQYF. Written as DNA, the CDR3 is TGTGCCATCAGTTACGTTGCGAGCGGGGTTAAACACGAGCAGTACTTC.